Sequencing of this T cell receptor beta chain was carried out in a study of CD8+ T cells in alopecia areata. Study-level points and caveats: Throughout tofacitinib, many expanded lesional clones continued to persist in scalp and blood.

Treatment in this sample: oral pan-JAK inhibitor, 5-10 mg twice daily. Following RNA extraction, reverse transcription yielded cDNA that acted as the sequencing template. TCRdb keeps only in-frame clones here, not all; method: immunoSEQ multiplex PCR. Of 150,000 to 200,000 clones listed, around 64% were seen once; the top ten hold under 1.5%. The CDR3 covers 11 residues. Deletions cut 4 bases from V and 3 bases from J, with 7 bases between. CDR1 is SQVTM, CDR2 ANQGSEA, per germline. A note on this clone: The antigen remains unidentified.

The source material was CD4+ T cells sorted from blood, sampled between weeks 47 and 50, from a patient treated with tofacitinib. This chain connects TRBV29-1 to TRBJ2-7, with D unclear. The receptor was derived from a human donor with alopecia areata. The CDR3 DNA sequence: TGCAGCGTTGTTGGCCACTACGAGCAGTACTTC. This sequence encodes CSVVGHYEQYF.